This T cell receptor beta chain was obtained from a study of T cells in Graves' hyperthyroidism and ophthalmopathy. Study observations and caveats: Most thyroid clonotypes expanded above 0.001 appeared in blood too. Stable hyperthyroidism was separated from ophthalmopathy by a model based on 13 V-J features.

Stability of Graves' hyperthyroidism was defined as absent ophthalmopathy progression within 18 months. In making diagnoses, clinical symptoms, serum thyroxine and TRAb, thyroid ultrasound and orbital computed tomography were all used. The CDR3 extends over 16 amino acids. CDR1 and CDR2 (germline): LNHNV, YYDKDF (reference sequence). V lost 0 bases and J lost 4; bases outside the gene matches: 6. With regard to this clonotype: Its antigen is currently unknown.

Amplified regions were TCR beta CDR3 sequences from RNA transcripts. A first-round RT-PCR of the TCR CDR3 used the HTBI primer set. TCRdb used MiXCR to reprocess the multiplex PCR reads, holding one entry per CDR3 protein. The sample includes under 700,000 distinct CDR3 sequences, about half seen only once; the top ten take roughly 8.2%. The clonotype comes from a woman aged 18-30 years with Graves' hyperthyroidism. The chain carries TRBV15 and TRBJ2-5, with 9 nucleotides matching TRBD2. Input material: peripheral blood or thyroid tissue (not recorded which). CDR3 DNA sequence: TGTGCCACCAGCAGAGATCTAGCGGGACTAACAGAGACCCAGTACTTC. Its protein product is CATSRDLAGLTETQYF.